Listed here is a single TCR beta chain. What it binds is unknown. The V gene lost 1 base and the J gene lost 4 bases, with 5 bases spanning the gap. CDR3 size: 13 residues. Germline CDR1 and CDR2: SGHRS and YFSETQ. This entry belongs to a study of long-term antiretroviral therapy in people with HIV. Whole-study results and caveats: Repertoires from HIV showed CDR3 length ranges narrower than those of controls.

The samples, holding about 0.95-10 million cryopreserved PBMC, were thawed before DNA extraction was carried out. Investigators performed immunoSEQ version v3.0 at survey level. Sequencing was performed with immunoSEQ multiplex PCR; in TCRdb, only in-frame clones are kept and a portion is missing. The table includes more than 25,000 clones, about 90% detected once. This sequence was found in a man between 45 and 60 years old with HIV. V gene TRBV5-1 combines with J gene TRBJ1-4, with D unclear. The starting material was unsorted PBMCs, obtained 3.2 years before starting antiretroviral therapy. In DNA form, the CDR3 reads TGCGCCAGCAGCTTGCAGCTTAATGAAAAACTGTTTTTT. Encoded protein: CASSLQLNEKLFF.